Listed here are 2 T cell receptor beta chains from one sample, sequenced in a study of blood T cell repertoires in COVID-19. Sequencing was performed with immunoSEQ multiplex PCR; in TCRdb, only in-frame clones are kept and a portion is missing. The sample yields around 180,000 clones, 76% seen once. Sequenced input: PBMCs or T cells enriched from blood (not recorded which). These receptors were taken from a woman between 45 and 65 years old with acute COVID-19.

V is TRBV7-2 and J is TRBJ1-6; D remains unclear. The CDR3 length is 14 residues. CDR1 is SGHTA, CDR2 FQGNSA, per germline. V was cut by 5 bases and J by 0 bases, with 5 bases left in between. CDR3 loop: CASSPSSYNSPLHF. In DNA, the CDR3 is TGTGCCAGCAGCCCGAGCTCCTATAATTCACCCCTCCACTTT.

The V and J genes are TRBV10-3 and TRBJ1-2; D is uncertain. Germline lookup yields CDR1 ENHRY and CDR2 SYGVKD. CDR3 length equals 12 residues. With 9 bases removed from V and 3 bases from J, the gap between germline ends came to 11 bases. The CDR3 DNA reads as TGTGCCATAGGCAGGAATCACTATGGCTACACCTTC. Protein sequence: CAIGRNHYGYTF.